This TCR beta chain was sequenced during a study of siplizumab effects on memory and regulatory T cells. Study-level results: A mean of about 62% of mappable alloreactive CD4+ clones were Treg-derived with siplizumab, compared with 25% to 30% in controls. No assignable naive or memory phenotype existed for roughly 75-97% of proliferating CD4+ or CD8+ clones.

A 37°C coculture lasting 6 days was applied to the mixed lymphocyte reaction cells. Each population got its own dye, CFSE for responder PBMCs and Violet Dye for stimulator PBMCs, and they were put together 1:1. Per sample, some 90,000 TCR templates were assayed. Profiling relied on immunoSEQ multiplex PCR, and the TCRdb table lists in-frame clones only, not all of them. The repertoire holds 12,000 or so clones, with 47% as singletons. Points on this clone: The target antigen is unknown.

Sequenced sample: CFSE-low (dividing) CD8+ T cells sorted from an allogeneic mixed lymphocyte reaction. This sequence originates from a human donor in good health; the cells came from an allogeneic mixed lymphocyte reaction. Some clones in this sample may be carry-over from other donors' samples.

The CDR3 loop reads CASSLVWVGELFF. CDR3 coding DNA: TGTGCCAGCAGCTTGGTATGGGTCGGGGAGCTGTTTTTT. The genes are TRBV5-8 and TRBJ2-2; D ambiguous. The CDR3 extends over 13 amino acids. The germline V gene has CDR1 SGHTS and CDR2 YDEGEE. V lost 0 bases to trimming and J lost 7 bases, with 7 bases between them.